This T cell receptor beta chain was found in a study of blood T cells in healthy people across ages. Across the whole study: T cells yielded about one barcoded beta molecule per two cells through template switching.

Germline V gene sequence: CDR1 SEHNR, CDR2 FQNEAQ (reference sequence). V gave up 1 base and J gave up 0 bases, with 16 bases separating them. CDR3 length: 18 residues. Study-level findings and limits: Since the PBMCs were unsorted, naive and antigen-experienced cells could not be conclusively compared.

Each donor gave roughly 9.8 milliliters of peripheral blood. Using a J-beta primer mix together with a sample-barcoded 5' primer, a second PCR was run for 7 to 11 cycles. A tag from a template-switch adaptor with 12 random nucleotides marked each cDNA molecule. TCRdb re-called the 5' RACE reads through MiXCR, storing one row per CDR3 protein. Among hundreds of thousands of distinct CDR3 sequences listed, 44% were seen once. This clonotype has only a few counts. Its cognate antigen is unknown. The V call is TRBV7-9, the J call TRBJ2-1; D possibly corresponds to TRBD2 (5 bases). The source is a man between 60 and 70 years old in good health. The sample was blood. CDR3 in amino acids: CASSLGLPEVSSYNEQFF. Written as DNA, the CDR3 is TGTGCCAGCAGCTTAGGCCTCCCGGAGGTGAGCTCCTACAATGAGCAGTTCTTC.